This T cell receptor beta chain was sequenced in a study of a mutant IDH1 vaccine in newly diagnosed glioma. Study summary: Former treatment meant radiotherapy, temozolomide, or both; the majority had gotten both. Study-level findings and limits: Variations in leading peripheral T cell clonotypes appeared to have no connection with pseudoprogression.

Repertoires were generated with immunoSEQ multiplex PCR, while TCRdb's copy carries only in-frame clones and drops some. Seen here are tens of thousands of clones, 60% to 80% observed once, and the top ten hold over 4.5%. Comments on this clone: Its target is unknown. Other DNA sequences in the sample encode the same CDR3.

Time point of the sample: week 47, end of study. It was 300 ug of mutant IDH1 20-mer peptide that made up each vaccine dose, given with topical imiquimod. Sequenced here: PBMCs, sampled from a glioma patient whose treatment included an IDH1 peptide vaccine. This TCR was sampled from a man between 45 and 60 years old with glioma.

CDR3 amino acids: CASSLVGSNTEAFF. Written as DNA, the CDR3 is TGTGCCAGCAGCTTGGTCGGCAGCAACACTGAAGCTTTCTTT. The chain carries TRBV5-4 and TRBJ1-1; D not resolved. Between the trimmed V and J ends, which lost 0 bases and 2 bases, there was a span of 8 bases. In germline, CDR1 is SGHNT, CDR2 YYREEE (reference sequence). The CDR3 is 14 residues long. Variable domain in full (rest from reference TRBV5-4 and TRBJ1-1): ETGVTQSPTHLIKTRGQQVTLRCSSQSGHNTVSWYQQALGQGPQFIFQYYREEENGRGNFPPRFSGLQFPNYSSELNVNALELDDSALYLCASSLVGSNTEAFFGQGTRLTVV.